This is a list of T cell receptor beta chains from one sample in a study of patients and donors after allogeneic stem cell transplantation. TCRdb recomputed calls from the RT-PCR reads with MiXCR, one row per CDR3 protein. This table has roughly 940,000 distinct CDR3 sequences, about a sixth appearing once. The sample consisted of blood, either unsorted or a sorted T cell fraction (not recorded which). The receptors originated from a human donor who was either an allogeneic HSCT recipient or a stem cell or donor lymphocyte infusion donor (not recorded which). It is not recorded whose cells these are; they may come from a transplant donor. CDR3s include the opening cysteine and the closing phenylalanine or tryptophan. D genes are given only for firm matches. Clone size is not always given. Where it is, it says once, few, many or a class for expanded clones.

cdr3_length clone_size j_call v_call d_call cdr3_aa cdr3_nt
14 NA TRBJ1-1 TRBV27 NA CASSLFKVGTEAFF TGTGCCAGCAGTTTATTTAAGGTGGGCACTGAAGCTTTCTTT
12 many TRBJ2-7 TRBV12-3/TRBV12-4 NA CASSLDRDEQYF TGTGCCAGCAGTTTAGACAGGGATGAGCAGTACTTC
15 NA TRBJ2-3 TRBV29-1 TRBD2 CSVPGGGGSTDTQYF TGCAGCGTGCCGGGGGGGGGCGGTAGCACAGATACGCAGTATTTT
12 few TRBJ2-2 TRBV29-1 NA CSVVIVNGELFF TGCAGCGTTGTTATTGTGAACGGGGAGCTGTTTTTT
14 NA TRBJ1-1 TRBV5-5 TRBD1 CASSLITGEWEAFF TGTGCCAGCAGCTTGATAACAGGGGAGTGGGAAGCTTTCTTT
14 NA TRBJ1-1 TRBV12-3/TRBV12-4 NA CASSSYARRTEAFF TGTGCCAGCAGTTCCTATGCGCGCCGCACTGAAGCTTTCTTT
15 NA TRBJ1-3 TRBV10-3 NA CAISGAGTLGNTIYF TGTGCCATCAGCGGCGCAGGGACCCTTGGAAACACCATATATTTT
17 many TRBJ2-1 TRBV10-3 NA CAISESFEGRMYNEQFF TGTGCCATCAGTGAGTCATTTGAGGGGAGGATGTACAATGAGCAGTTCTTC
12 NA TRBJ2-1 TRBV5-1 NA CASSLGGWEQFF TGCGCCAGCAGCTTGGGAGGTTGGGAGCAGTTCTTC
14 many TRBJ2-2 TRBV12-3/TRBV12-4 NA CASSHDRNTGELFF TGTGCCAGCAGCCACGACAGGAACACCGGGGAGCTGTTTTTT
15 NA TRBJ1-5 TRBV12-3/TRBV12-4 NA CASSLDREDNQPQHF TGTGCCAGCAGTTTAGACAGGGAGGACAATCAGCCCCAGCATTTT
14 many TRBJ1-6 TRBV12-3/TRBV12-4 TRBD1 CASSSGQHNSPLHF TGTGCCAGCAGTTCGGGACAGCACAATTCACCCCTCCACTTT
12 NA TRBJ1-2 TRBV7-9 TRBD1 CASSPTGAGYTF TGTGCCAGCAGCCCAACAGGGGCTGGCTACACCTTC
14 NA TRBJ2-7 TRBV4-3 NA CASSQYSIGYEQYF TGCGCCAGCAGCCAATATTCAATAGGGTACGAGCAGTACTTC
15 NA TRBJ2-1 TRBV20-1 NA CSARDSQSSYNEQFF TGCAGTGCTAGAGATTCCCAGAGCTCCTACAATGAGCAGTTCTTC
15 NA TRBJ2-5 TRBV3-1 NA CASSQEHSPQETQYF TGTGCCAGCAGCCAAGAACACAGCCCTCAAGAGACCCAGTACTTC